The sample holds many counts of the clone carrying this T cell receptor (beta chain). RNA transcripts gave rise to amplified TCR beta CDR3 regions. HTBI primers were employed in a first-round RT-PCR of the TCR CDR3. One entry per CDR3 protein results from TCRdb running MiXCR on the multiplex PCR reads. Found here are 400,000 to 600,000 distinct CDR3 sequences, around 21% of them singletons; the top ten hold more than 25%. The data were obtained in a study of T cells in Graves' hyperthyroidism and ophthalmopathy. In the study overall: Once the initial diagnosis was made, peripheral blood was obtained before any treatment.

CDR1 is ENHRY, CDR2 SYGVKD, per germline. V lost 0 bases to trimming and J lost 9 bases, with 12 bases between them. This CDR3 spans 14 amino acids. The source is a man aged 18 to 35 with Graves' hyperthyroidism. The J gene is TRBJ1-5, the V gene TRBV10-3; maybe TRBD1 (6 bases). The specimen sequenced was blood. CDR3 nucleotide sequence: TGTGCCATCAGTGAGTCAGGGCTAGGGGGGCCCCAGCATTTT. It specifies CAISESGLGGPQHF.